Sequencing of this TCR beta chain was carried out in a study of T-cell reconstitution after alpha-beta-depleted transplantation in children. CDR3 length equals 13 residues. Germline lookup yields CDR1 SQVTM and CDR2 ANQGSEA. A TCRbeta library incorporating unique molecular identifiers was prepared. TCRdb recomputed calls from the PCR reads with MiXCR, one row per CDR3 protein. Of about 460,000 distinct CDR3 sequences in the sample, about 10% were seen once. Regarding this clonotype: It may be a read error: a sequence one base away is much more abundant.

The sample consisted of PBMCs, taken before TCRalphabeta/CD19-depleted stem cell transplant. V and J are TRBV29-1 and TRBJ2-1; 7 bases are a match to TRBD2. This sequence was found in a child aged 2-15 years with inherited bone marrow failure, due to receive a stem cell transplant. CDR3 sequence reads: CSARDPTGGERFF. In nucleotides, the CDR3 is TGCAGCGCTAGGGACCCCACGGGAGGCGAGCGGTTCTTC.